Below, 19 T cell receptor beta chains from the same sample are listed, as sequenced in a study of monozygotic twins with inflammatory bowel disease. TCRdb re-called the 5' RACE reads and catalogs CDR3 proteins one per entry, DNA excluded. The table counts about 440,000 distinct CDR3 sequences; roughly 2.2% lies in the top ten. The sequenced sample consisted of blood. The receptors were gathered from a human donor with ulcerative colitis or Crohn's disease, or a healthy co-twin of an affected twin (not recorded which).

V usage is TRBV5-1 and J usage is TRBJ2-6; the D gene TCRdb calls, TRBD2, cannot be checked with no DNA. The CDR3 is 17 amino acids. Per the germline V gene, CDR1 is SGHRS and CDR2 is YFSETQ. The CDR3 is CASSPLAGFSGANVLTF.

The V gene is TRBV6-6, the J gene TRBJ1-1; TCRdb's D call, TRBD1, is unchecked because there is no DNA. CDR1 and CDR2 (germline): MNHNY, SVGAGI (reference sequence). The CDR3 is 12 residues long. This CDR3 reads CASRTGNTEAFF.

The rearrangement links TRBV27 to TRBJ1-4; the D call from TCRdb, TRBD1, cannot be confirmed without DNA. Germline values: CDR1 MNHEY, CDR2 SMNVEV (reference sequence). The CDR3 contains 14 residues. CDR3 protein: CASSLRGTNEKLFF.

CDR3: CASSYGLSEGTDTQYF. This chain uses TRBV6-2 or TRBV6-3 with TRBJ2-3. Germline loops: CDR1 MNHEY, CDR2 SVGEGT. The CDR3 has 16 amino acids.

Here the CDR3 reads CASSLTGAGETQYF. The chain combines TRBV12-3 or TRBV12-4 with TRBJ2-5; without DNA, the TCRdb call of TRBD1 cannot be checked. The CDR3 loop spans 14 amino acids.

V and J are TRBV5-1 and TRBJ2-5; TCRdb designates TRBD1, a call that cannot be tested without DNA. The CDR3 extends over 17 amino acids. The germline V gene encodes CDR1 SGHRS and CDR2 YFSETQ. This CDR3 reads CASSPHGPGTGGETQYF. Complete variable domain (other parts from reference TRBV5-1 and TRBJ2-5): KAGVTQTPRYLIKTRGQQVTLSCSPISGHRSVSWYQQTPGQGLQFLFEYFSETQRNKGNFPGRFSGRQFSNSRSEMNVSTLELGDSALYLCASSPHGPGTGGETQYFGPGTRLLVL.

The rearrangement links TRBV2 to TRBJ2-1. CDR1 and CDR2 (germline): SNHLY, FYNNEI. This CDR3 contains 14 residues. The CDR3 region is CASSEKTHYNEQFF. Full variable domain (missing parts from reference TRBV2 and TRBJ2-1): EPEVTQTPSHQVTQMGQEVILRCVPISNHLYFYWYRQILGQKVEFLVSFYNNEISEKSEIFDDQFSVERPDGSNFTLKIRSTKLEDSAMYFCASSEKTHYNEQFFGPGTRLTVL.

The CDR3 is CASSPGLVKDTQYF. The chain carries TRBV5-1 and TRBJ2-3; TCRdb selects TRBD2, and the lack of DNA leaves this call unchecked. The germline CDR1 and CDR2 sequences are SGHRS and YFSETQ. CDR3 length: 14 residues.

The rearrangement links TRBV30 to TRBJ1-1. The CDR3 is 13 amino acids. The germline gives CDR1 GTSNPN, CDR2 SVGIG (reference sequence). Here the CDR3 reads CAWSTDQNTEAFF. The whole variable domain, remainder taken from reference TRBV30 and TRBJ1-1, is SQTIHQWPATLVQPVGSPLSLECTVEGTSNPNLYWYRQAAGRGLQLLFYSVGIGQISSEVPQNLSASRPQDRQFILSSKKLLLSDSGFYLCAWSTDQNTEAFFGQGTRLTVV.

The gene calls are TRBV7-9 and TRBJ1-3; TCRdb gives TRBD1 as the D gene, but with no DNA this cannot be confirmed. Germline V gene sequence: CDR1 SEHNR, CDR2 FQNEAQ (reference sequence). The CDR3 has 13 amino acids. The CDR3 sequence: CASSSGGGNTIYF.

The chain uses TRBV9 and TRBJ1-5. The CDR3 spans 15 residues. Per the germline V gene, CDR1 is SGDLS and CDR2 is YYNGEE. The CDR3 reads CASSVSSGLDQPQHF.

The chain employs TRBV19 and TRBJ2-1; the TRBD1 assignment by TCRdb is unverifiable without DNA. Per the germline V gene, CDR1 is LNHDA and CDR2 is SQIVND (reference sequence). The CDR3 has 14 amino acids. The chain's CDR3 is CASSSAAGGVEQFF. The variable domain in full, completed from reference TRBV19 and TRBJ2-1, reads DGGITQSPKYLFRKEGQNVTLSCEQNLNHDAMYWYRQDPGQGLRLIYYSQIVNDFQKGDIAEGYSVSREKKESFPLTVTSAQKNPTAFYLCASSSAAGGVEQFFGPGTRLTVL.

The rearrangement uses TRBV6-2 or TRBV6-3 and TRBJ1-2; there is no DNA to check the TCRdb D call of TRBD1. The CDR3 is 14 amino acids. The germline V gene has CDR1 MNHEY and CDR2 SVGEGT. The CDR3 reads CASSARTHNSGYTF.

The V call is TRBV27, the J call TRBJ2-1; TCRdb indicates TRBD2, and absent DNA this call remains unverified. Per germline, CDR1 MNHEY and CDR2 SMNVEV (reference sequence). The CDR3 consists of 15 residues. CDR3 loop: CASSGASGGRNEQFF.

The chain uses TRBV29-1 and TRBJ2-7; TCRdb returns TRBD2, unconfirmable since there is no DNA. The germline V gene has CDR1 SQVTM and CDR2 ANQGSEA. The CDR3 runs 13 residues. The CDR3 is CSVGTNQPYEQYF.

The gene calls are TRBV5-4 and TRBJ2-1; the D gene TCRdb calls, TRBD2, cannot be checked with no DNA. From germline, CDR1 is SGHNT and CDR2 YYREEE (reference sequence). The CDR3 totals 17 residues. The CDR3 region is CASTGAGGADPSAEQFF. Based on the CDR3 plus reference TRBV5-4 and TRBJ2-1, the full variable domain is ETGVTQSPTHLIKTRGQQVTLRCSSQSGHNTVSWYQQALGQGPQFIFQYYREEENGRGNFPPRFSGLQFPNYSSELNVNALELDDSALYLCASTGAGGADPSAEQFFGPGTRLTVL.

CDR3 amino acids: CASAGTVQETQYF. The chain carries TRBV7-3 and TRBJ2-5; TCRdb picks TRBD1, but there is no DNA to check that call. The germline gives CDR1 SGHTA, CDR2 FQGTGA. CDR3 length equals 13 residues.

V gene TRBV5-4 combines with J gene TRBJ2-4; the TCRdb D gene call, TRBD1, has no DNA to confirm it. In germline, CDR1 is SGHNT, CDR2 YYREEE (reference sequence). This CDR3 has 13 amino acids. The CDR3 sequence is CASSASGGNIQYF.

The J gene is TRBJ2-3, the V gene TRBV14; TCRdb's D gene call, TRBD2, goes unchecked for lack of DNA. The length of the CDR3 is 18 residues. CDR1 and CDR2 (germline): SGHDN, FVKESK. This CDR3 reads CASSQVRTSGGIGDTQYF.